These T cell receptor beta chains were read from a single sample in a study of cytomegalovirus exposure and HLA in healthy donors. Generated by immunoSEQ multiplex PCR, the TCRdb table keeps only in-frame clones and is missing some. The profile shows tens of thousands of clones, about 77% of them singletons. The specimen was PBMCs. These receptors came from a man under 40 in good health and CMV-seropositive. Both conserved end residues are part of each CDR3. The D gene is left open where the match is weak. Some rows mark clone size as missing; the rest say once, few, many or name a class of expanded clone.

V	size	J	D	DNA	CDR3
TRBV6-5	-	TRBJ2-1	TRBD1	TGTGCCAGCGGCTTGAGGGGGCTAAGGGACAATGAGCAGTTCTTC	CASGLRGLRDNEQFF
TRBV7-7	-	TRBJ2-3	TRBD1	TGTGCCAGCAGCCTGACAGGGCAGGCAGATACGCAGTATTTT	CASSLTGQADTQYF
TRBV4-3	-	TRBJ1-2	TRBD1	TGCGCCAGCAGCCAAGAAGGGACAGGGGGCGTTTCGAGGGGCTACACCTTC	CASSQEGTGGVSRGYTF
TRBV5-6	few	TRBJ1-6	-	TGTGCCAGCAGCTTGCTATCTCAGGAAAGAGATTCACCCCTCCACTTT	CASSLLSQERDSPLHF
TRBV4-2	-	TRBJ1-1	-	TGTGCCAGCAGCCAACAGGAAAGGAACACTGAAGCTTTCTTT	CASSQQERNTEAFF
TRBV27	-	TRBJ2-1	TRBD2	TGTGCCAGCAGTTTATCCGGGAGGGGCAATGAGCAGTTCTTC	CASSLSGRGNEQFF
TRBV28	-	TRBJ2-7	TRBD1	TGTGCCAGCAGCCGGCCGGGACAGGGGTCCTACGAGCAGTACTTC	CASSRPGQGSYEQYF
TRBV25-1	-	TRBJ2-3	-	TGTGCCAGCAGTGAATATGAGGGATGGATAAATACGCAGTATTTT	CASSEYEGWINTQYF
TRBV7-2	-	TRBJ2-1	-	TGTGCCAGCAGCTTACCCTTCGGAGGGGACCCTTCCTACAATGAGCAGTTCTTC	CASSLPFGGDPSYNEQFF
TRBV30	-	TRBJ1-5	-	TGTGCCTGGAACCCGCGCGGCAATCAGCCCCAGCATTTT	CAWNPRGNQPQHF
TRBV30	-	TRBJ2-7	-	TGTGCCTGGAGTGTACTACGGACAGAGCAATACGAGCAGTACTTC	CAWSVLRTEQYEQYF
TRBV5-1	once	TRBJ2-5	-	TGCGCCAGCAGCTACCCTAATAAGACAGGCCGGGAGACCCAGTACTTC	CASSYPNKTGRETQYF
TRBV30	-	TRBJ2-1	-	TGTGCCTGGTTATCTAGAAGCTCCTACAATGAGCAGTTCTTC	CAWLSRSSYNEQFF
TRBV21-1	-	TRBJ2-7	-	TGTGCCAGCAGCAAAGCGCGGGGACCTTACGAGCAGTACTTC	CASSKARGPYEQYF
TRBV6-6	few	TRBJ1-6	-	TGTGCCACCAACGGGAATTCACCCCTCCACTTT	CATNGNSPLHF
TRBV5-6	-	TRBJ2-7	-	TGTGCCAGCAGCCCTCCTCCCTTCGTGCGGGGACCCTACGAGCAGTACTTC	CASSPPPFVRGPYEQYF
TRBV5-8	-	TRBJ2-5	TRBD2	TGTGCCAGCAGCTTGGGGGGACTAGCGGGGCCTCAAGAGACCCAGTACTTC	CASSLGGLAGPQETQYF